The clone carrying this TCR beta chain was observed a handful of times. As yet, its antigen is unknown. Per the germline V gene, CDR1 is SEHNR and CDR2 is FQNEAQ (reference sequence). The CDR3 covers 14 residues. V was pared by 10 bases and J by 1 base, with 14 bases between. This sample was included in a study of T-cell reconstitution after alpha-beta-depleted transplantation in children. General study points: Surviving recipient T cells and thymic progenitors produced the high day-60 TCRbeta diversity seen in some patients. From newly produced T cells came most of the T-cell counts and diversity one year after transplant. Several hundred rapidly expanded clones from non-depleted graft cells reportedly supplied alpha-beta T cells about two months post-transplant.

TCRbeta library preparation incorporated unique molecular identifiers. Using its own MiXCR run on the PCR reads, TCRdb lists one record per CDR3 protein. The sample lists hundreds of thousands of distinct CDR3 sequences, around 13% occurring once. The sample in question was PBMCs, obtained before TCRalphabeta/CD19-depleted stem cell transplant. The chain uses TRBV7-9 and TRBJ2-1; tentative D call: TRBD1 (6 bases). The sequence was obtained from a girl aged 2 to 9 with congenital amegakaryocytic thrombocytopenia, due to receive a stem cell transplant. The CDR3 coding sequence is TGTGCCACTGGCGGACAGAGGTCCTACAATGAGCAGTTCTTC. Its protein product is CATGGQRSYNEQFF.